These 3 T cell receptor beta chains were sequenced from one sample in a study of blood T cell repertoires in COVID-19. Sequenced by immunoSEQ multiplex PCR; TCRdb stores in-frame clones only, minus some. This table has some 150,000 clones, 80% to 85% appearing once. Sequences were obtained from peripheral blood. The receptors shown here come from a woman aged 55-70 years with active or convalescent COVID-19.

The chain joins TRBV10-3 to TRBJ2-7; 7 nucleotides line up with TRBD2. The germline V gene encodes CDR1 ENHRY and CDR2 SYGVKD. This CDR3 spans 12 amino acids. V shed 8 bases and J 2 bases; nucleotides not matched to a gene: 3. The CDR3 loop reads CAIGAGAYEQYF. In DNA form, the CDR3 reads TGTGCCATCGGGGCGGGAGCCTACGAGCAGTACTTC.

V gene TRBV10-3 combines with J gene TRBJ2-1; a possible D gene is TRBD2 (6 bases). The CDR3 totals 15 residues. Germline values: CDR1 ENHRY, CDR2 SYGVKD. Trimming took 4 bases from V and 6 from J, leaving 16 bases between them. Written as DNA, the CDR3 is TGTGCCATCAGTGCTACGGGAGAACCCCTCAATGAGCAGTTCTTC. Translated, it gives CAISATGEPLNEQFF.

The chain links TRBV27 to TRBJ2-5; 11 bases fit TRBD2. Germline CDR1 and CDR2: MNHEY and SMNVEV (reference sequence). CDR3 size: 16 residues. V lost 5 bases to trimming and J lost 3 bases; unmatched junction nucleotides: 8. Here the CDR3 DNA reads TGTGCCAGCAGTCCCTTAGCGGGGGGGTTCAAAGAGACCCAGTACTTC. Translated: CASSPLAGGFKETQYF.